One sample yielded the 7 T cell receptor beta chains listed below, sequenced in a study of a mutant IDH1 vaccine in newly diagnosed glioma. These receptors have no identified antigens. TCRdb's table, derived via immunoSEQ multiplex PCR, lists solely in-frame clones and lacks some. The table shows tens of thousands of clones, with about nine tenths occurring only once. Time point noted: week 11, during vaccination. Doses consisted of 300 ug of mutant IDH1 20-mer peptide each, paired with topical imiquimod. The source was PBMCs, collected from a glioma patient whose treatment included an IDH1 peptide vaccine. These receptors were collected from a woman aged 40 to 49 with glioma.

The chain's CDR3 is CASSQVRGAGLEEETQYF. The CDR3 DNA is TGTGCCAGCAGCCAAGTGAGGGGGGCCGGCTTGGAAGAAGAGACCCAGTACTTC. The J gene is TRBJ2-5, the V gene TRBV4-2; TRBD1 or TRBD2 may be the D gene (6 bases each). Germline V gene lookup returns CDR1 LGHNA and CDR2 YNFKEQ. This CDR3 is 18 amino acids long. V was cut by 1 base and J by 3 bases, with 21 bases left in between.

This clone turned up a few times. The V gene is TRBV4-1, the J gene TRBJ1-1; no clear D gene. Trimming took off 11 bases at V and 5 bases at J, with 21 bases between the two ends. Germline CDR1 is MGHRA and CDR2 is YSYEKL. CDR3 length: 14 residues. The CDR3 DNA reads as TGCGCCCCACCGGTAAAGGGCGGTGTTACTGAAGCTTTCTTT. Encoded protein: CAPPVKGGVTEAFF.

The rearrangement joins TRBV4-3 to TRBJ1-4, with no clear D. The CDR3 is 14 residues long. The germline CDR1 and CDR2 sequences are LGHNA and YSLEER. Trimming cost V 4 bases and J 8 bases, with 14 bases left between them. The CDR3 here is CASSPAEGGEKLFF. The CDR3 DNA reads TGCGCCAGCAGCCCCGCGGAGGGTGGGGAAAAACTGTTTTTT.

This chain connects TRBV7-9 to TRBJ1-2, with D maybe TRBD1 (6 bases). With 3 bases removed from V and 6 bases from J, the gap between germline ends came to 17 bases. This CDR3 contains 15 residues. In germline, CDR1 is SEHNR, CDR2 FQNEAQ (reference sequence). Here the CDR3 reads CASSFETGNGHGYTF. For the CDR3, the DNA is TGTGCCAGCAGCTTCGAAACAGGGAATGGACATGGCTACACCTTC. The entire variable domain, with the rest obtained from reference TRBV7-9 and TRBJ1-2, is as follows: DTGVSQNPRHKITKRGQNVTFRCDPISEHNRLYWYRQTLGQGPEFLTYFQNEAQLEKSRLLSDRFSAERPKGSFSTLEIQRTEQGDSAMYLCASSFETGNGHGYTFGSGTRLTVV.

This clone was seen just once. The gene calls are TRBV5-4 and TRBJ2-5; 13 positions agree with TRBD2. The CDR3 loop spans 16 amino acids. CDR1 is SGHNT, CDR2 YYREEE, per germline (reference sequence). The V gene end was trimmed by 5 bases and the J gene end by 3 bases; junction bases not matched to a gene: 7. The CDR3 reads CASSPGGLAGEETQYF. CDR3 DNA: TGTGCCAGCAGTCCCGGAGGACTAGCGGGGGAAGAGACCCAGTACTTC.

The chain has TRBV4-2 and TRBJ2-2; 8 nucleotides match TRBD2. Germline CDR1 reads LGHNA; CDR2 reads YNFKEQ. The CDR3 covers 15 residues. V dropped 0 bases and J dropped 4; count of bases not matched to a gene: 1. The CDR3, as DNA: TGTGCCAGCAGCCAAGACGGGAGGGTCACCGGGGAGCTGTTTTTT. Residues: CASSQDGRVTGELFF.

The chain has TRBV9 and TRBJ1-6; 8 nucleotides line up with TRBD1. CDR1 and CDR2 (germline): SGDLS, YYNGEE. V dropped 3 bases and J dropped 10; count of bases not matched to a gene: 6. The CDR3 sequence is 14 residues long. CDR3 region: CASSAQGAGSPLHF. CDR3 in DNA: TGTGCCAGCAGCGCCCAGGGGGCAGGGTCACCCCTCCACTTT.